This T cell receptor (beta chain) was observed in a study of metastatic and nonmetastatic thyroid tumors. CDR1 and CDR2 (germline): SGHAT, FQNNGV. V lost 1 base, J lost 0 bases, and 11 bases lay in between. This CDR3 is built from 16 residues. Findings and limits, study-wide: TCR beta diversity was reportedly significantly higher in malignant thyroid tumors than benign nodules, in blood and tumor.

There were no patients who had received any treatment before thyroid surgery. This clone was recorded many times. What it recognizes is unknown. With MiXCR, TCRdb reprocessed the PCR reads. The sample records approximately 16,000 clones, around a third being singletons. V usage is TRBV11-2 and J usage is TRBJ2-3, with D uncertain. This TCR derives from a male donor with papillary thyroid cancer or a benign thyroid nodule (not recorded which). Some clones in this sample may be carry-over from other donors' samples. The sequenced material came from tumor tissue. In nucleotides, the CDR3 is TGTGCCAGCAGCTTAGCTCGCAGCTCTAGCACAGATACGCAGTATTTT. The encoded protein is CASSLARSSSTDTQYF.